This T cell receptor (beta chain) derives from a study of T-cell reconstitution after alpha-beta-depleted transplantation in children. V was cut by 1 base and J by 0 bases, with 6 bases left in between. This CDR3 comprises 15 residues. Germline values: CDR1 SEHNR, CDR2 FQNEAQ (reference sequence). This clonotype was seen more than once but under ten times. Preparation of the TCRbeta library used unique molecular identifiers. TCRdb ran MiXCR on the PCR reads and lists one entry per CDR3 protein. Altogether approximately 220,000 distinct CDR3 sequences are present, under 20% being singletons, with the ten largest covering about two fifths.

The chain joins TRBV7-9 to TRBJ2-2; no definite D call. The sequence came from a male patient aged 2 to 10 who had a stem cell transplant for acute lymphoblastic leukemia, so the T cells may come from the graft donor. Sequencing was performed on PBMCs, mostly from graft donor cells, taken 360 days after TCRalphabeta/CD19-depleted stem cell transplant. The chain's CDR3 is CASSLDWANTGELFF. CDR3 coding DNA: TGTGCCAGCAGCTTAGACTGGGCGAACACCGGGGAGCTGTTTTTT.